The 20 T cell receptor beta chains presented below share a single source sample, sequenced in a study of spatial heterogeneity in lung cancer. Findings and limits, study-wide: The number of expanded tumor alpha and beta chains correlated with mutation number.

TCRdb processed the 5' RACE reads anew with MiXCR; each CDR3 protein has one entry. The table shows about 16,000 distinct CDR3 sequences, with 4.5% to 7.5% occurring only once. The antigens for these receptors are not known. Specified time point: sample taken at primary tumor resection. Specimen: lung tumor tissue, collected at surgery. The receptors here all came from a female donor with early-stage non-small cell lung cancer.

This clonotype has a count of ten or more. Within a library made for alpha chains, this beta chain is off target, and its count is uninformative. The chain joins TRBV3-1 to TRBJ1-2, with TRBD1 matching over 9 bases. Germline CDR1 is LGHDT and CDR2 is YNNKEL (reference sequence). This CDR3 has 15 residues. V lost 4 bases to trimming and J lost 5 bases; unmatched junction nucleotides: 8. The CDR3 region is CASSRTGTGSYGYTF. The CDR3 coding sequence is TGTGCCAGCAGCCGGACCGGGACAGGGTCGTATGGCTACACCTTC.

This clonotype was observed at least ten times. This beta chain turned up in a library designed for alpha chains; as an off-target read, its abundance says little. The DNA of the CDR3 is TGTGCCAGCAGTTACCCCGTCCCAGAGCAGTTCTTC. This gives the protein CASSYPVPEQFF. The chain couples TRBV6-6 to TRBJ2-1; D is uncertain. The germline gives CDR1 MNHNY, CDR2 SVGAGI (reference sequence). Trimming cost V 2 bases and J 10 bases, with 9 bases left between them. The CDR3 extends over 12 amino acids.

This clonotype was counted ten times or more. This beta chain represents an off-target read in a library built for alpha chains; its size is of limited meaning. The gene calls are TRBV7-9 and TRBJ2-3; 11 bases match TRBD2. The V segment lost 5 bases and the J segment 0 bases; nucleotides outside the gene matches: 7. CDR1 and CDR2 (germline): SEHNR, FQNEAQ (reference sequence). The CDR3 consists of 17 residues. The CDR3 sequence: CASSPGGLAASTDTQYF. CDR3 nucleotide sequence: TGTGCCAGCAGCCCCGGGGGACTAGCGGCAAGCACAGATACGCAGTATTTT.

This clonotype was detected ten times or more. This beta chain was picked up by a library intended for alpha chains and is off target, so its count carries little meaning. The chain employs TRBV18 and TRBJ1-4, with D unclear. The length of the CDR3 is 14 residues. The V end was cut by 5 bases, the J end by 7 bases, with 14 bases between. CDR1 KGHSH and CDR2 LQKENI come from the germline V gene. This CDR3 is CASSGPGSAEKLFF. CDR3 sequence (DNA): TGTGCCAGCTCAGGTCCGGGGTCTGCTGAAAAACTGTTTTTT.

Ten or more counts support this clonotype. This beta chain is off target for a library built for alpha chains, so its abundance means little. CDR3 in amino acids: CASSYGPGTAKETQYF. In DNA, the CDR3 is TGTGCCAGCAGTTACGGGCCGGGGACAGCGAAAGAGACCCAGTACTTC. The chain employs TRBV6-5 and TRBJ2-5, with 7 bases aligning to TRBD1. Per germline, CDR1 MNHEY and CDR2 SVGAGI. J was trimmed by 3 bases and V by 2 bases; bases with no gene match: 9. There are 16 residues in the CDR3.

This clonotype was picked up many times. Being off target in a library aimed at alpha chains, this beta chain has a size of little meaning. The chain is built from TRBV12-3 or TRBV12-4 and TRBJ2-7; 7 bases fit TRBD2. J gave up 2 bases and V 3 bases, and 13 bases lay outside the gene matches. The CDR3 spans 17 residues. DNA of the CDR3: TGTGCCAGCAGTTTGGACGAATGGGCTAGCGGAGCCTACGAGCAGTACTTC. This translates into CASSLDEWASGAYEQYF.

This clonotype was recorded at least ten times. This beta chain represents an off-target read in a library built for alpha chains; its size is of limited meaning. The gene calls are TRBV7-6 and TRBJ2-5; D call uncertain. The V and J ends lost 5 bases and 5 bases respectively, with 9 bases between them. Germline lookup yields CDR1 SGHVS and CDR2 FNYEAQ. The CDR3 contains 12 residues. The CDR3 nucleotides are TGTGCCAGCAGCAGAATCAGTGAGACCCAGTACTTC. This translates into CASSRISETQYF. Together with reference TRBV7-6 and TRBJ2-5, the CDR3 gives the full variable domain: GAGVSQSPRYKVTKRGQDVALRCDPISGHVSLYWYRQALGQGPEFLTYFNYEAQQDKSGLPNDRFSAERPEGSISTLTIQRTEQRDSAMYRCASSRISETQYFGPGTRLLVL.

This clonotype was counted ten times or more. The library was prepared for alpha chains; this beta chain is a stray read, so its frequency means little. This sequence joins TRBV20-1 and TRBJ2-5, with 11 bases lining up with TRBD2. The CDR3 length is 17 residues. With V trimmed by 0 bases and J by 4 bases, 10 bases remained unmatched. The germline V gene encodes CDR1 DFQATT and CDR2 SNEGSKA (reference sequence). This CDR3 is CSARDPLAGERVETQYF. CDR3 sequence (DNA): TGCAGTGCTAGAGACCCACTAGCGGGGGAGAGGGTAGAGACCCAGTACTTC.

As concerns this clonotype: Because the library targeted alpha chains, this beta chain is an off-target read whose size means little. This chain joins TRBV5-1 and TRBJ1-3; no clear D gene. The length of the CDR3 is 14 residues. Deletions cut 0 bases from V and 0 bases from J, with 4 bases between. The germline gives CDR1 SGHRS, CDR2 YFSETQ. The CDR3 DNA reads TGCGCCAGCAGCTTGGAAGGCTCTGGAAACACCATATATTTT. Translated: CASSLEGSGNTIYF.

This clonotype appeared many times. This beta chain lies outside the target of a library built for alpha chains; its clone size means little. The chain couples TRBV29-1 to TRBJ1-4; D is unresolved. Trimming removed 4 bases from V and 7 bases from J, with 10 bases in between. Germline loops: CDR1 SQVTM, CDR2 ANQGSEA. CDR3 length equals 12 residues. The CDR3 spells CSVGMLGEKLFF. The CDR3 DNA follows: TGCAGCGTTGGGATGTTGGGTGAAAAACTGTTTTTT. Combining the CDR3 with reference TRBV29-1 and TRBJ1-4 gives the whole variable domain SAVISQKPSRDICQRGTSLTIQCQVDSQVTMMFWYRQQPGQSLTLIATANQGSEATYESGFVIDKFPISRPNLTFSTLTVSNMSPEDSSIYLCSVGMLGEKLFFGSGTQLSVL.

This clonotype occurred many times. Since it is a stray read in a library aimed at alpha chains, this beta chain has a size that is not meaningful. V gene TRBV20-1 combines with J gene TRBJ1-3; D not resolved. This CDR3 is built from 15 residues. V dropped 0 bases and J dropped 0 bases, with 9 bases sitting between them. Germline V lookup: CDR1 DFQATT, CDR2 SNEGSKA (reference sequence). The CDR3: CSARDVGHSGNTIYF. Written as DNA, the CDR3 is TGCAGTGCTAGAGATGTTGGGCACTCTGGAAACACCATATATTTT.

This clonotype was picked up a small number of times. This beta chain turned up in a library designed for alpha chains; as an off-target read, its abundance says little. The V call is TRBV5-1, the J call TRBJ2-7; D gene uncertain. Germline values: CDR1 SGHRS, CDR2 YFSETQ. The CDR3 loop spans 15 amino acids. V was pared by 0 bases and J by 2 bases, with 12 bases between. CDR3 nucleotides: TGCGCCAGCAGCTTGGAGGCGAGAATGACCTACGAGCAGTACTTC. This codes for CASSLEARMTYEQYF.

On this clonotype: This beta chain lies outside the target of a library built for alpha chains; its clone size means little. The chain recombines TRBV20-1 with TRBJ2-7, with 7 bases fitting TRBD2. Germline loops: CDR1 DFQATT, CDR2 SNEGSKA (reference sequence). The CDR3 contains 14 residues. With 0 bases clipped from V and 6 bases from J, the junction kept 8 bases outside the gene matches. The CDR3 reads CSARDGAGVLEQYF. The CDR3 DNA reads TGCAGTGCTAGAGATGGGGCGGGAGTCCTCGAGCAGTACTTC.

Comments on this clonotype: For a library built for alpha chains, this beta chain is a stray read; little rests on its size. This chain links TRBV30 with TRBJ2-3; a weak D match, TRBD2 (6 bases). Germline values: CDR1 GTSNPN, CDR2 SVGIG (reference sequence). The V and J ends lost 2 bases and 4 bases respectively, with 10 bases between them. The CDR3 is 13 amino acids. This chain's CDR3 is CAWSRREADTQYF. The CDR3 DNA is TGTGCCTGGAGTAGGAGGGAAGCAGATACGCAGTATTTT.

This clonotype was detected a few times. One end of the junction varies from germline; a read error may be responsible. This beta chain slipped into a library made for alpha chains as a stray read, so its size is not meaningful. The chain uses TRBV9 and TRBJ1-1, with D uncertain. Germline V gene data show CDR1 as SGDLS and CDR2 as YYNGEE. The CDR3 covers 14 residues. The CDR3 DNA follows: TGTACCAGCAGCGTAGGCCCGGCAGAGAGTGAAGCTTTCTTT. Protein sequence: CTSSVGPAESEAFF.

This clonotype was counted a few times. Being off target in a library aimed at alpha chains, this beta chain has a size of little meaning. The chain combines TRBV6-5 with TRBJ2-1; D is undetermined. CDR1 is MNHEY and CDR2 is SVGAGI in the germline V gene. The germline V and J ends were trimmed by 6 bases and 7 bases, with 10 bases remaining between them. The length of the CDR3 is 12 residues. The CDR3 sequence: CASSNQWNEQFF. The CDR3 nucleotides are TGTGCCAGCAGCAACCAGTGGAATGAGCAGTTCTTC.

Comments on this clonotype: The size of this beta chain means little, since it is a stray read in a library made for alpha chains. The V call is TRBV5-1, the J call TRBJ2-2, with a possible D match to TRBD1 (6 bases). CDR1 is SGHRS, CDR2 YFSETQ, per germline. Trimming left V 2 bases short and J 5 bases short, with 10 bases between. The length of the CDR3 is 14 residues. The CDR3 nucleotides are TGCGCCAGCAGCTTTTCGGGGACAACCGGGGAGCTGTTTTTT. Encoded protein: CASSFSGTTGELFF. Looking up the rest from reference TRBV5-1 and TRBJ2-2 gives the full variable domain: KAGVTQTPRYLIKTRGQQVTLSCSPISGHRSVSWYQQTPGQGLQFLFEYFSETQRNKGNFPGRFSGRQFSNSRSEMNVSTLELGDSALYLCASSFSGTTGELFFGEGSRLTVL.

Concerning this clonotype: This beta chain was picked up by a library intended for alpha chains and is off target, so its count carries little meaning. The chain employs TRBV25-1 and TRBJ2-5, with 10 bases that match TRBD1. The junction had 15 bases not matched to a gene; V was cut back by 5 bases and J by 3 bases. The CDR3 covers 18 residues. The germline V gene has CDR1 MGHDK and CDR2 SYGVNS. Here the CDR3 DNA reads TGTGCCAGCAGTCCACCCCTCGGGCGGGGACAGGGGAAAGAGACCCAGTACTTC. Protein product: CASSPPLGRGQGKETQYF.

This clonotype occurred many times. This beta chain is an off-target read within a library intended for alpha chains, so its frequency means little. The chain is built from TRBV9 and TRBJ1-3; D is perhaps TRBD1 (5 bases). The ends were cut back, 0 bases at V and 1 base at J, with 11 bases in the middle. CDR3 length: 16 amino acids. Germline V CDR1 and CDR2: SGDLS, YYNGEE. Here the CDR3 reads CASSVAVGDSGNTIYF. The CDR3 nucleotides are TGTGCCAGCAGCGTAGCTGTAGGGGATTCTGGAAACACCATATATTTT.

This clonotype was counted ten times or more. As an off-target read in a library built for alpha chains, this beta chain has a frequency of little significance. In DNA form, the CDR3 reads TGTGCCAGCAGTGATAGAATAGGGCCAGATACGCAGTATTTT. The encoded protein is CASSDRIGPDTQYF. The chain recombines TRBV6-1 with TRBJ2-3; D not resolved. This CDR3 has 14 residues. V shed 3 bases and J shed 4 bases, with 11 bases lying between them. Germline CDR1 and CDR2: MNHNS and SASEGT.